This T cell receptor (beta chain) was captured by sequencing in a study of blood T cell repertoires in COVID-19. Study background: Italy, Spain and the United States were the sources of the convalescent and acute COVID-19 samples. Sources were T cells, B-cell-depleted T cells, or PBMCs; the material itself was cDNA or gDNA.

The CDR3 totals 18 residues. V shed 6 bases and J shed 0 bases, with 24 bases lying between them. From germline, CDR1 is SGHKS and CDR2 YYEKEE (reference sequence). Authors' data handling: Nucleated cell counts were estimated from reference gene primer amplification. The method was immunoSEQ multiplex PCR; TCRdb's version includes in-frame clones alone and lacks a portion of them. V, J and clone size were drawn from that table, and D and trimming were deduced from the DNA. The sample has a few hundred thousand clones, around four fifths seen once. This clonotype was obtained from a man in his thirties or forties who had recovered from COVID-19. The rearrangement links TRBV5-5 to TRBJ1-2; D is possibly TRBD1 (6 bases). The sequencing sample was made of peripheral blood. CDR3 nucleotides: TGTGCCAGCAACCCCGGGGGGCCCCAAACAGGGACTAACTATGGCTACACCTTC. Translated: CASNPGGPQTGTNYGYTF.